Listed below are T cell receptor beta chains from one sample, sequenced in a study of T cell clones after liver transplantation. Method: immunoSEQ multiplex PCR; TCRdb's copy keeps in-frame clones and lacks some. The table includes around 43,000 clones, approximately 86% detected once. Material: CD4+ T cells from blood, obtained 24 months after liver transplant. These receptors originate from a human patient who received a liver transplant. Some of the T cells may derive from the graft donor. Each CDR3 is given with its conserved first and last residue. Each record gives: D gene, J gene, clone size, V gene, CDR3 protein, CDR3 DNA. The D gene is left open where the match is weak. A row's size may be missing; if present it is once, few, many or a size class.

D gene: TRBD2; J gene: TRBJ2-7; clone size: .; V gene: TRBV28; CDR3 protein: CASAGGGTRQYEQYF; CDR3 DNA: TGTGCCTCAGCCGGGGGGGGCACCCGACAGTACGAGCAGTACTTC
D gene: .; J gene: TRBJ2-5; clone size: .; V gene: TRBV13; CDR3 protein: CASRRSRMLETQYF; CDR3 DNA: TGTGCCAGCAGACGATCACGGATGTTGGAGACCCAGTACTTC
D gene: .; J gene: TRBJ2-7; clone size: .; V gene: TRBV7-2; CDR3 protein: CASSLDMARVYEQYF; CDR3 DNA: TGTGCCAGCAGCCTCGACATGGCGCGGGTCTACGAGCAGTACTTC
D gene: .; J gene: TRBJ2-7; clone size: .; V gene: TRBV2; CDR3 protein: CASSEQGGDEQYF; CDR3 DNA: TGTGCCAGCAGTGAACAGGGGGGCGACGAGCAGTACTTC
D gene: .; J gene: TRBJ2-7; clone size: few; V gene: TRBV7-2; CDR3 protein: CASSFKTGNNYEQYF; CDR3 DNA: TGTGCCAGCAGCTTTAAAACGGGAAACAACTACGAGCAGTACTTC
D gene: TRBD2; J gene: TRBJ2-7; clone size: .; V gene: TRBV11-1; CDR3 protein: CASSLARGSFHEQYF; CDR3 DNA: TGTGCCAGCAGCTTAGCGCGGGGGTCGTTCCACGAGCAGTACTTC
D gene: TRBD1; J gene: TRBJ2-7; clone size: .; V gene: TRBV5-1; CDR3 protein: CASSLGTGEQYF; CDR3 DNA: TGCGCCAGCAGCTTAGGGACAGGAGAGCAGTACTTC
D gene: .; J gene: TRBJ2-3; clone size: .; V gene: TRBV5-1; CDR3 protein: CASSPMDSTDTQYF; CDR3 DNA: TGCGCCAGCAGCCCGATGGACAGCACAGATACGCAGTATTTT
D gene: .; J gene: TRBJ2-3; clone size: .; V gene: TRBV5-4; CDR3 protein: CASSLGVGASTDTQYF; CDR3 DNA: TGTGCCAGCAGCTTGGGGGTGGGGGCGAGCACAGATACGCAGTATTTT
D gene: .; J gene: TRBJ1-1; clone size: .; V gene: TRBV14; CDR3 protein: CASSHRGRNTEAFF; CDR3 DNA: TGTGCCAGCAGCCATCGGGGCCGCAACACTGAAGCTTTCTTT
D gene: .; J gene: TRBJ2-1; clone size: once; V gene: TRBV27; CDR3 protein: CASSSIFGTPKLGVGNEQFF; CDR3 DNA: TGTGCCAGCAGTTCCATATTCGGGACTCCCAAATTAGGCGTCGGCAATGAGCAGTTCTTC
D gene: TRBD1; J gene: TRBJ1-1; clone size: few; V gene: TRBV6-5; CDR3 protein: CASSPTGGRNTEAFF; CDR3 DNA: TGTGCCAGCAGTCCTACAGGGGGTAGGAACACTGAAGCTTTCTTT
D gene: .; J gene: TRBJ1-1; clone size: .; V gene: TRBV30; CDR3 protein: CAWRSRGDTEAFF; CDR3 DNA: TGTGCCTGGAGGTCCCGCGGGGACACTGAAGCTTTCTTT
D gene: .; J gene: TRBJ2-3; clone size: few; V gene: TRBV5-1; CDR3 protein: CASSRNQADTQYF; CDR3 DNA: TGCGCCAGCAGCCGAAATCAGGCAGATACGCAGTATTTT
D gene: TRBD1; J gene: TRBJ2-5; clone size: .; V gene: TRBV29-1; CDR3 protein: CSVGTGVGETQYF; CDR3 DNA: TGCAGCGTTGGTACAGGGGTTGGGGAGACCCAGTACTTC
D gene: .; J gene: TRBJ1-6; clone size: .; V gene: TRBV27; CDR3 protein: CASGSGRVRNSPLHF; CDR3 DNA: TGTGCCAGCGGGTCGGGTCGGGTCCGCAATTCACCCCTCCACTTT
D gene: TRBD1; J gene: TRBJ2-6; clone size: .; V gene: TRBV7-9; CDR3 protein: CASSPPTGLSSGANVLTF; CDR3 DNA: TGTGCCAGCAGCCCCCCGACAGGGCTTAGCTCTGGGGCCAACGTCCTGACTTTC
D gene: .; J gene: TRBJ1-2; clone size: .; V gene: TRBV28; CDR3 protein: CASSLVQGGYGYTF; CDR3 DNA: TGTGCCAGCAGTTTAGTCCAGGGCGGCTATGGCTACACCTTC
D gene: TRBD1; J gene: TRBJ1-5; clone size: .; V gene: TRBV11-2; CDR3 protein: CASSLGQGPNQPQHF; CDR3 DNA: TGTGCCAGCAGCTTAGGACAGGGGCCCAATCAGCCCCAGCATTTT
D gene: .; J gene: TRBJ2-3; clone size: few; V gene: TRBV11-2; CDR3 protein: CASSLDLGVSDTQYF; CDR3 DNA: TGTGCCAGCAGCTTAGATCTCGGGGTATCAGATACGCAGTATTTT
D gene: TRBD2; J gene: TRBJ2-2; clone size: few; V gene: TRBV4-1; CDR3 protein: CASSHLLAESTGELFF; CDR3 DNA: TGCGCCAGCAGCCACCTACTAGCGGAGAGCACCGGGGAGCTGTTTTTT
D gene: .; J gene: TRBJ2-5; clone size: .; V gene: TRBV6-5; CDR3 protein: CASSYSVVTGRETQYF; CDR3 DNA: TGTGCCAGCAGTTACTCGGTAGTTACGGGCCGGGAGACCCAGTACTTC
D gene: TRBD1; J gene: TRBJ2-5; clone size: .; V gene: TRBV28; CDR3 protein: CASSHPLRGLETQYF; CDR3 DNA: TGTGCCAGCAGTCACCCTTTGAGGGGGCTGGAGACCCAGTACTTC
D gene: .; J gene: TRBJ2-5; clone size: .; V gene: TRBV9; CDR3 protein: CASSVSPGQETQYF; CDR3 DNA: TGTGCCAGCAGCGTATCCCCGGGGCAAGAGACCCAGTACTTC
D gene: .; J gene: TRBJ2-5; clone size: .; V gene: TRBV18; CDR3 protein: CASSPRSETQYF; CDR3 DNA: TGTGCCAGCTCACCACGGTCGGAGACCCAGTACTTC
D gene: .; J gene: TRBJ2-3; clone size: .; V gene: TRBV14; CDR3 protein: CASSQTGGPTDTQYF; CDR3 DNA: TGTGCCAGCAGCCAAACGGGGGGCCCCACAGATACGCAGTATTTT
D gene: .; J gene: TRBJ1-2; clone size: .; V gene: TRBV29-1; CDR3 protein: CSVVGYGYTF; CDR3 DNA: TGCAGCGTTGTCGGTTATGGCTACACCTTC
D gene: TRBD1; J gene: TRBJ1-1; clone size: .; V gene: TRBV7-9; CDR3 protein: CASSLTGADTEAFF; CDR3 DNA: TGTGCCAGCAGCCTGACAGGGGCGGACACTGAAGCTTTCTTT
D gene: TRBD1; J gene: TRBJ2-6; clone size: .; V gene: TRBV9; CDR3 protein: CASSPKPGQGVPGANVLTF; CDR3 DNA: TGTGCCAGCAGCCCAAAACCGGGACAGGGTGTCCCTGGGGCCAACGTCCTGACTTTC
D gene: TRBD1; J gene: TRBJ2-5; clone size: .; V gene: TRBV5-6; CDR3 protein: CASSFRDRVQETQYF; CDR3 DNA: TGTGCCAGCAGCTTCCGGGACAGGGTCCAAGAGACCCAGTACTTC
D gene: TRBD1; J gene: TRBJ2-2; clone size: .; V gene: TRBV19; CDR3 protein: CASSIGSGGNTGELFF; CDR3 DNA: TGTGCCAGTAGTATAGGGTCAGGGGGGAACACCGGGGAGCTGTTTTTT
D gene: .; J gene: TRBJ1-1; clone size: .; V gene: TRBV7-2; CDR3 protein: CASSLVQYTEAFF; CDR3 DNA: TGTGCCAGCAGCTTAGTGCAGTACACTGAAGCTTTCTTT
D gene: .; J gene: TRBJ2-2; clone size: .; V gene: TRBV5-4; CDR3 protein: CASSNWERTGELFF; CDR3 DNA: TGTGCCAGCAGCAACTGGGAACGCACCGGGGAGCTGTTTTTT
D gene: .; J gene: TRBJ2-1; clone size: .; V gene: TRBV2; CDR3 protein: CASSEAGLGRGEQFF; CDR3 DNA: TGTGCCAGCAGTGAGGCGGGTTTGGGAAGGGGTGAGCAGTTCTTC
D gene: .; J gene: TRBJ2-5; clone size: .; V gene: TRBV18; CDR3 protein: CASSYLGTTEETQYF; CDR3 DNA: TGTGCCAGCTCGTACTTAGGGACAACGGAAGAGACCCAGTACTTC
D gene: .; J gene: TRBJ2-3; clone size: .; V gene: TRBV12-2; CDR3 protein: CASRLATDTQYF; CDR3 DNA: TGTGCAAGTCGCTTAGCTACAGATACGCAGTATTTT
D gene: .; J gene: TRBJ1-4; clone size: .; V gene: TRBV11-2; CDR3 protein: CALRRRGYPTNEKLFF; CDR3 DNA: TGTGCCCTACGTAGGAGGGGATACCCAACTAATGAAAAACTGTTTTTT
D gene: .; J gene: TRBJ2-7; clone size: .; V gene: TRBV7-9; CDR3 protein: CASSPGLSNSYEQYF; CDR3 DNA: TGTGCCAGCAGCCCCGGACTCTCGAACTCCTACGAGCAGTACTTC
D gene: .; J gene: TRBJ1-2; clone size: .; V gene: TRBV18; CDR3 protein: CASSPLRAAGDYGYTF; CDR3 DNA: TGTGCCAGCTCACCACTAAGGGCAGCGGGGGACTATGGCTACACCTTC
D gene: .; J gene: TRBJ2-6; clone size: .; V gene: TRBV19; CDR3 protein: CASSIGGLSGANVLTF; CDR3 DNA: TGTGCCAGTAGTATAGGCGGACTCTCTGGGGCCAACGTCCTGACTTTC
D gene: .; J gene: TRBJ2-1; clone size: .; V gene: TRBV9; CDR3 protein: CASSFTSISSYNEQFF; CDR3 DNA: TGTGCCAGCAGCTTTACTAGCATTAGCTCCTACAATGAGCAGTTCTTC
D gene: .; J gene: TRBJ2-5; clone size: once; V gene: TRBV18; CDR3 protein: CASSRGIEETQYF; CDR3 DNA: TGTGCCAGCTCAAGGGGGATAGAGGAGACCCAGTACTTC
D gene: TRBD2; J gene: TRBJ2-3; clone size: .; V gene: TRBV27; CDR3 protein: CASSSAGGRGTQYF; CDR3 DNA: TGTGCCAGCAGTTCGGCGGGGGGGCGGGGGACGCAGTATTTT
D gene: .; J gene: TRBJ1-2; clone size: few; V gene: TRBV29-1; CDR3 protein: CSLYSGTYGYTF; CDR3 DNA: TGCAGCCTTTACTCCGGGACCTATGGCTACACCTTC
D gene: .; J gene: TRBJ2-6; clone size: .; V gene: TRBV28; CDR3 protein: CASSPLESGANVLTF; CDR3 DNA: TGTGCCAGCAGTCCCTTAGAATCTGGGGCCAACGTCCTGACTTTC
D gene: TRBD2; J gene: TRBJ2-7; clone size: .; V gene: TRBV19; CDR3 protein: CASNRLAEPFHPTYEQYF; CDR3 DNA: TGTGCCAGTAACCGACTAGCGGAACCATTCCACCCAACCTACGAGCAGTACTTC
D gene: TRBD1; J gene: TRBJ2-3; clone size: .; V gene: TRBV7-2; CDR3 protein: CASSHHRGSRTDTQYF; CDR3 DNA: TGTGCCAGCAGCCACCACAGGGGTTCTCGCACAGATACGCAGTATTTT
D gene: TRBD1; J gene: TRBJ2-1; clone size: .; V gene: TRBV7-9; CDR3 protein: CASSLSHTGDEQFF; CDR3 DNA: TGTGCCAGCAGCTTGTCCCATACAGGGGATGAGCAGTTCTTC
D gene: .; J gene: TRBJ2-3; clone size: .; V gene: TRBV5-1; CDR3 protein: CASSFRASTDTQYF; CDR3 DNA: TGCGCCAGCAGCTTCCGGGCTAGCACAGATACGCAGTATTTT
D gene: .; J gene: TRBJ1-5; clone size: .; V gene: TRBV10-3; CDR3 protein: CAISVGGGVNQPQHF; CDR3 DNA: TGTGCCATCAGTGTGGGCGGGGGAGTCAATCAGCCCCAGCATTTT
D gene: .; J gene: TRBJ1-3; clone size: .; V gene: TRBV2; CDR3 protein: CASSVGVGFSSGNTIYF; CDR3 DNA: TGTGCCAGCAGTGTTGGGGTTGGCTTTAGCTCTGGAAACACCATATATTTT
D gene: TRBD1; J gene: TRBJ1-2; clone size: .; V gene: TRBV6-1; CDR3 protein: CASKSDRARGYTF; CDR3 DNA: TGTGCCAGCAAATCGGACAGGGCAAGGGGCTACACCTTC
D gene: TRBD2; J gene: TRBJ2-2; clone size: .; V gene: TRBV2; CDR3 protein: CASRLPSGTSGTGELFF; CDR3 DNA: TGTGCCAGCAGACTACCATCTGGGACTAGCGGGACCGGGGAGCTGTTTTTT
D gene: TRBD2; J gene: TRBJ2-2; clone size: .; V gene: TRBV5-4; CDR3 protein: CASSWGGGNTGELFF; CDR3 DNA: TGTGCCAGCAGCTGGGGCGGGGGGAACACCGGGGAGCTGTTTTTT
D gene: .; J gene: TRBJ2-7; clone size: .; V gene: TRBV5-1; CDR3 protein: CASSTLQGPEQYF; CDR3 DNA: TGCGCCAGCAGCACCCTACAAGGCCCCGAGCAGTACTTC
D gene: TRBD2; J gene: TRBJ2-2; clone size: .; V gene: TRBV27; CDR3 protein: CASSPGLAEKKSWSGELFF; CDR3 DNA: TGTGCCAGCAGTCCGGGACTAGCGGAAAAGAAAAGTTGGTCCGGGGAGCTGTTTTTT
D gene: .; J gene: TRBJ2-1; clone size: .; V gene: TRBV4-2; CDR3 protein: CASSQDGGGLNEQFF; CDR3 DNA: TGTGCCAGCAGCCAAGACGGCGGGGGCCTCAATGAGCAGTTCTTC